This T cell receptor beta chain appears in the sequencing data of a study of control samples from healthy donors and cancer patients. This clone has a single count. The V gene lost 3 bases and the J gene lost 0 bases, with 9 bases spanning the gap. This CDR3 spans 15 amino acids. Germline V CDR1 and CDR2: LNHDA, SQIVND (reference sequence). Some clones are missing from TCRdb's copy, which holds only in-frame ones; the method was immunoSEQ multiplex PCR. This table has some 150,000 clones, roughly 91% appearing once. This receptor was taken from a woman aged 25 to 39 in good health. Sequences were obtained from blood. The rearrangement joins TRBV19 to TRBJ1-5; D might be TRBD1 (5 bases). In DNA, the CDR3 is TGTGCCAGTAGTATCGAGGGGCTTAGCAATCAGCCCCAGCATTTT. This sequence encodes CASSIEGLSNQPQHF.